The rows below give T cell receptor beta chains drawn from one sample of a study of vaccination effects on CD4 cells after COVID-19. The table came from immunoSEQ multiplex PCR; TCRdb's copy has only in-frame clones and leaves some out. Among roughly 50,000 clones listed, 67% were seen once. The antigens these receptors bind are not known. The sequences come from CD4+ T cells from PBMCs cultured without peptide, collected before COVID-19 vaccination. The receptors originated from a human donor who received a COVID-19 vaccine. Both conserved end residues are part of each CDR3. A D gene is named only where the DNA matches it firmly. Some rows mark clone size as missing; the rest say once, few, many or name a class of expanded clone.

cdr3_length j_call v_call d_call clone_size cdr3_aa cdr3_nt
13 TRBJ1-6 TRBV7-2 TRBD1 once CASQRTGNSPLHF TGTGCCAGCCAAAGGACAGGGAATTCACCCCTCCACTTT
16 TRBJ2-2 TRBV23-1 TRBD1 NA CASSQFRQGRSGELFF TGCGCCAGCAGTCAATTCCGACAGGGTCGGTCCGGGGAGCTGTTTTTT
16 TRBJ1-6 TRBV7-2 NA few CASSLAGEINNSPLHF TGTGCCAGCAGCTTAGCAGGGGAAATCAATAATTCACCCCTCCACTTT
14 TRBJ2-4 TRBV2 NA NA CASSEDQGWGIQYF TGTGCCAGCAGTGAAGACCAGGGATGGGGCATTCAGTACTTC
14 TRBJ1-6 TRBV3-1/TRBV3-2 NA NA CASSQGRANSPLHF TGTGCCAGCAGCCAGGGCAGGGCTAATTCACCCCTCCACTTT
16 TRBJ1-5 TRBV28 NA NA CASSFSENNSNQPQHF TGTGCCAGCAGTTTTTCCGAAAATAATAGCAATCAGCCCCAGCATTTT
14 TRBJ1-1 TRBV29-1 NA NA CSATVAQGRTEAFF TGCAGCGCCACCGTAGCCCAAGGGAGGACTGAAGCTTTCTTT
15 TRBJ2-7 TRBV6-5 TRBD1 once CASRPGTGGYYEQYF TGTGCCAGCAGGCCCGGGACAGGGGGCTACTACGAGCAGTACTTC
15 TRBJ2-3 TRBV25-1 TRBD1 NA CASSYLDRGADTQYF TGTGCCAGCAGTTACTTGGACAGGGGTGCAGATACGCAGTATTTT
13 TRBJ2-2 TRBV6-5 TRBD1 NA CASSLDRRGELFF TGTGCCAGCAGTCTGGACAGGCGGGGGGAGCTGTTTTTT